This T cell receptor (beta chain) stems from a study of T cells in Graves' hyperthyroidism and ophthalmopathy. This clonotype has a handful of counts. Researchers amplified the TCR beta CDR3 regions from RNA transcripts. During a first-round RT-PCR of the TCR CDR3, the HTBI primer set was used. One entry per CDR3 protein results from TCRdb running MiXCR on the multiplex PCR reads. The table records hundreds of thousands of distinct CDR3 sequences, roughly 14% of them present only once. J lost 2 bases, V lost 3 bases, and 8 bases had no gene match. Germline V gene data show CDR1 as LNHDA and CDR2 as SQIVND (reference sequence). This CDR3 region has 17 residues.

The sequencing sample was made of blood. The chain couples TRBV19 to TRBJ1-5; TRBD1 agrees at 9 bases. This clonotype originated in a man younger than 35 with Graves' ophthalmopathy. CDR3 in amino acids: CASSIPDRGLGNQPQHF. The CDR3, as DNA: TGTGCCAGTAGTATCCCGGACAGGGGCCTCGGCAATCAGCCCCAGCATTTT. Combining the CDR3 with reference TRBV19 and TRBJ1-5 gives the whole variable domain DGGITQSPKYLFRKEGQNVTLSCEQNLNHDAMYWYRQDPGQGLRLIYYSQIVNDFQKGDIAEGYSVSREKKESFPLTVTSAQKNPTAFYLCASSIPDRGLGNQPQHFGDGTRLSIL.